The 31 T cell receptor beta chains below were found in one sample sequenced in a study of CD8 T cells in ankylosing spondylitis. TCRdb reanalysed the 5' RACE reads using MiXCR and keeps one entry per CDR3 protein. There are fewer than 550,000 distinct CDR3 sequences in the sample; roughly 5.2% occur only once, and 3% to 4% lies in the top ten. Their specific antigens are unknown. The study's findings and limits: Typical of ankylosing spondylitis blood, it appeared, was a TCR beta motif of seven to nine highly homologous variants.

Sequences were obtained from blood, either unsorted or a sorted T cell fraction (not recorded which). The receptor source for this set is a male donor with ankylosing spondylitis.

This clonotype was picked up many times. V is TRBV6-2 or TRBV6-3 and J is TRBJ2-3, with TRBD2 matching 11 bases. Germline-derived CDR1 and CDR2 are MNHEY and SVGEGT. CDR3 length: 13 residues. V shed 10 bases and J 5 bases; nucleotides not matched to a gene: 5. CDR3 sequence (DNA): TGTGCCACCAAACTAGCGGGAGAAGATACGCAGTATTTT. Protein product: CATKLAGEDTQYF.

This clonotype was found a few times. The genes are TRBV2 and TRBJ2-1; D is perhaps TRBD2 (5 bases). The CDR3 sequence is 14 residues long. Germline values: CDR1 SNHLY, CDR2 FYNNEI. The V and J ends lost 4 bases and 6 bases respectively, with 13 bases between them. DNA of the CDR3: TGTGCCAGCAGTGTAGACGGGGTAGGCAATGAGCAGTTCTTC. This codes for CASSVDGVGNEQFF.

This clonotype was counted many times. The chain uses TRBV7-2 and TRBJ2-3; a weak D match, TRBD2 (5 bases). CDR3 length: 14 amino acids. The germline CDR1 and CDR2 sequences are SGHTA and FQGNSA. V was clipped by 5 bases and J by 10 bases, with 19 bases between them. This CDR3 reads CASSERTRKDAQYF. CDR3 in DNA: TGTGCCAGCAGCGAGAGGACTCGGAAGGATGCGCAGTATTTT.

This clonotype was detected ten times or more. The chain uses TRBV15 and TRBJ2-1, with a tentative D call TRBD1 (5 bases). V lost 0 bases to trimming and J lost 9 bases, with 15 bases between them. There are 15 residues in the CDR3. CDR1 and CDR2 (germline): LNHNV, YYDKDF (reference sequence). The CDR3: CATSRDPLARGEQFF. The CDR3 DNA reads TGTGCCACCAGCAGAGATCCCCTGGCTAGGGGTGAGCAGTTCTTC.

This clonotype was seen ten or more times. The rearrangement links TRBV29-1 to TRBJ2-2; the D is unclear. This CDR3 has 12 residues. V was shortened by 5 bases and J by 4 bases, with 8 bases between the two germline ends. CDR1 is SQVTM and CDR2 is ANQGSEA in the germline V gene. In DNA form, the CDR3 reads TGCAGCGTTTCTCGGCTCACCGGGGAGCTGTTTTTT. It is translated as CSVSRLTGELFF.

The rearrangement links TRBV29-1 to TRBJ1-5; TRBD1 is a possible D gene (5 bases). V was trimmed by 4 bases and J by 0 bases, leaving 7 bases between them. The CDR3 is made up of 13 amino acids. Germline-derived CDR1 and CDR2 are SQVTM and ANQGSEA. This CDR3 is CSVGGNSNQPQHF. The CDR3 coding sequence is TGCAGCGTTGGGGGCAATAGCAATCAGCCCCAGCATTTT.

The gene calls are TRBV20-1 and TRBJ2-6; D call uncertain. The CDR3 is 16 residues long. Trimming shortened V by 1 base and J by 0 bases, and 10 bases separated the two germline ends. Germline V gives CDR1 DFQATT, CDR2 SNEGSKA (reference sequence). CDR3 region: CSARGRANSGANVLTF. CDR3 in DNA: TGCAGTGCTAGAGGCCGGGCAAACTCTGGGGCCAACGTCCTGACTTTC.

This clonotype has just a few counts. The gene calls are TRBV18 and TRBJ2-3; weak D call: TRBD1 (6 bases). This CDR3 spans 16 amino acids. Germline V gene sequence: CDR1 KGHSH, CDR2 LQKENI. V lost 6 bases to trimming and J lost 0 bases, with 16 bases between them. The CDR3 sequence: CASSPSVGGSTDTQYF. The CDR3, as DNA: TGTGCCAGCTCCCCTTCGGTTGGGGGCAGCACAGATACGCAGTATTTT.

Worth noting for this clonotype: Relative to the germline gene, one junction end is altered; a read error may explain this. The chain recombines TRBV7-8 with TRBJ2-7; maybe TRBD2 (6 bases). Germline V CDR1 and CDR2: SGHVS, FQNEAQ. The CDR3 totals 13 residues. The CDR3 loop is CASSLMWEDERYF. The CDR3 DNA follows: TGTGCCAGCAGCTTAATGTGGGAGGACGAGCGGTACTTC.

This clonotype was seen repeatedly, ten times or more. This chain links TRBV20-1 with TRBJ2-7, with D uncertain. The CDR3 runs 14 residues. Per the germline V gene, CDR1 is DFQATT and CDR2 is SNEGSKA (reference sequence). The V gene lost 0 bases and the J gene lost 2 bases, with 11 bases spanning the gap. The CDR3 region is CSAREGIRTYEQYF. The CDR3 nucleotides read TGCAGTGCTAGAGAGGGTATCCGAACCTACGAGCAGTACTTC.

The table lists this clonotype with a few counts. CDR3 residues: CASSFRTGGNNEQFF. The CDR3, as DNA: TGTGCCAGCAGCTTTCGGACAGGGGGCAACAATGAGCAGTTCTTC. The V call is TRBV7-9, the J call TRBJ2-1; 11 positions agree with TRBD1. The CDR3 sequence is 15 residues long. CDR1 SEHNR and CDR2 FQNEAQ come from the germline V gene (reference sequence). The V gene end was trimmed by 3 bases and the J gene end by 5 bases; junction bases not matched to a gene: 3. The variable domain in full, with the rest retrieved from reference TRBV7-9 and TRBJ2-1, is DTGVSQNPRHKITKRGQNVTFRCDPISEHNRLYWYRQTLGQGPEFLTYFQNEAQLEKSRLLSDRFSAERPKGSFSTLEIQRTEQGDSAMYLCASSFRTGGNNEQFFGPGTRLTVL.

There are many counts of this clonotype. V usage is TRBV12-3 or TRBV12-4 and J usage is TRBJ2-1; 10 positions match TRBD2. This CDR3 is built from 16 residues. J gave up 4 bases and V 1 base, and 4 bases lay outside the gene matches. The CDR3 region is CASSLGASGSYNEQFF. CDR3 bases: TGTGCCAGCAGTTTAGGTGCTAGCGGGAGTTACAATGAGCAGTTCTTC.

Worth noting for this clonotype: The likely explanation is a read error, given a far larger clone one base away. The J gene is TRBJ2-3, the V gene TRBV5-1, with TRBD1 matching over 9 bases. There are 15 residues in the CDR3. Germline lookup yields CDR1 SGHRS and CDR2 YFSETQ. The CDR3 DNA reads as TGCGCCAGCATCTTGGGACAGGGTGGGACAGATACGCAGTATTTT. Translated, it gives CASILGQGGTDTQYF.

This clonotype was detected only a few times. The chain has TRBV9 and TRBJ2-7; TRBD1 aligns across 11 bases. CDR1 is SGDLS, CDR2 YYNGEE, per germline. V shed 4 bases, J shed 1 base, and the junction held 16 bases outside the gene matches. There are 19 residues in the CDR3. The CDR3 protein is CASSPRRTGGFAGSYEQYF. DNA for the CDR3: TGTGCCAGCAGCCCCCGGCGGACAGGGGGCTTTGCGGGGTCCTACGAGCAGTACTTC.

This clonotype was counted many times. The chain carries TRBV5-1 and TRBJ1-1; no clear D. Trimming took off 4 bases at V and 3 bases at J, with 19 bases between the two ends. Per the germline V gene, CDR1 is SGHRS and CDR2 is YFSETQ. There are 16 residues in the CDR3. CDR3 amino acids: CASSAGYQNADTEAFF. CDR3 DNA: TGCGCCAGCAGCGCCGGATACCAAAACGCGGACACTGAAGCTTTCTTT.

This clonotype has a count of ten or more. The rearrangement joins TRBV10-3 to TRBJ2-1; 13 bases line up with TRBD2. The CDR3 is made up of 15 amino acids. The V gene end was trimmed by 10 bases and the J gene end by 3 bases; junction bases not matched to a gene: 6. Germline V gene lookup returns CDR1 ENHRY and CDR2 SYGVKD. In nucleotides, the CDR3 is TGTGCCACCGGACTAGCGGGAGACCACTACAATGAGCAGTTCTTC. Its protein is CATGLAGDHYNEQFF.

There are many counts of this clonotype. The gene calls are TRBV7-2 and TRBJ1-1; no definite D call. CDR1 and CDR2 from the germline V gene are SGHTA and FQGNSA. This CDR3 has 15 amino acids. Trimming pared 5 bases from V and 3 bases from J, leaving 16 bases between. The CDR3 sequence: CASSPPGRAYTEAFF. In nucleotides, the CDR3 is TGTGCCAGCAGCCCACCCGGCCGGGCTTACACTGAAGCTTTCTTT.

V gene TRBV24-1 combines with J gene TRBJ2-7; tentatively, D is TRBD2 (5 bases). The length of the CDR3 is 13 residues. V shed 9 bases and J shed 3 bases, with 14 bases lying between them. Germline values: CDR1 KGHDR, CDR2 SFDVKD. In DNA, the CDR3 is TGTGCCACCGGCGGTCGGGAAGTCTACGAGCAGTACTTC. Its protein is CATGGREVYEQYF.

Ten or more counts support this clonotype. The chain uses TRBV20-1 and TRBJ1-2, with 10 bases lining up with TRBD1. The CDR3 spans 15 residues. Germline-derived CDR1 and CDR2 are DFQATT and SNEGSKA (reference sequence). V dropped 2 bases and J dropped 5; count of bases not matched to a gene: 8. CDR3 nucleotides: TGCAGTGCTAGACCGTCGACAGGGGGCAATTATGGCTACACCTTC. Amino acid sequence: CSARPSTGGNYGYTF.

This clonotype was recorded at least ten times. The V gene is TRBV5-1, the J gene TRBJ2-2; 13 bases map to TRBD2. This CDR3 is 17 amino acids long. With 2 bases clipped from V and 4 bases from J, the junction kept 5 bases outside the gene matches. The germline CDR1 and CDR2 sequences are SGHRS and YFSETQ. The CDR3 DNA sequence: TGCGCCAGCAGCTTTGGACTAGCGGGAGTCCCCACCGGGGAGCTGTTTTTT. This translates into CASSFGLAGVPTGELFF. The variable domain in full, with the rest retrieved from reference TRBV5-1 and TRBJ2-2, is KAGVTQTPRYLIKTRGQQVTLSCSPISGHRSVSWYQQTPGQGLQFLFEYFSETQRNKGNFPGRFSGRQFSNSRSEMNVSTLELGDSALYLCASSFGLAGVPTGELFFGEGSRLTVL.

J is TRBJ2-3 and V is TRBV29-1; no reliable D call. Germline loops: CDR1 SQVTM, CDR2 ANQGSEA. The CDR3 is made up of 12 amino acids. Deletions cut 5 bases from V and 2 bases from J, with 8 bases between. CDR3 in DNA: TGCAGCGTTCGTAGGGACACAGATACGCAGTATTTT. Its protein is CSVRRDTDTQYF.

This clonotype was recorded at least ten times. V gene TRBV15 combines with J gene TRBJ1-3; D is perhaps TRBD1 (5 bases). The CDR3 length is 17 residues. In germline, CDR1 is LNHNV, CDR2 YYDKDF (reference sequence). The V end lost 3 bases, the J end lost 3 bases, and 18 bases lay between the germline ends. The CDR3 reads CATSSPRKGRSGNTIYF. In DNA form, the CDR3 reads TGTGCCACCAGCAGCCCACGGAAGGGACGGAGTGGAAACACCATATATTTT.

This rearrangement joins TRBV5-5 to TRBJ2-1, with D tentatively TRBD1 or TRBD2 (5 bases each). V was shortened by 7 bases and J by 6 bases, with 17 bases between the two germline ends. There are 14 residues in the CDR3. CDR1 is SGHKS, CDR2 YYEKEE, per germline (reference sequence). CDR3 sequence: CASGPGLTCNEQFF. The CDR3 nucleotides read TGTGCCAGCGGCCCGGGGCTAACCTGCAATGAGCAGTTCTTC. Using reference TRBV5-5 and TRBJ2-1 for the parts outside the CDR3, the full variable domain is DAGVTQSPTHLIKTRGQQVTLRCSPISGHKSVSWYQQVLGQGPQFIFQYYEKEERGRGNFPDRFSARQFPNYSSELNVNALLLGDSALYLCASGPGLTCNEQFFGPGTRLTVL.

This clonotype appeared many times. Here the CDR3 DNA reads TGTGCCAGCAGCGTCGCTTCGATGAGCTATGGCTACACCTTC. Its protein is CASSVASMSYGYTF. This chain connects TRBV9 to TRBJ1-2; D is ambiguous. Trimming stripped 2 bases from V and 4 bases from J, with 12 bases between. From germline, CDR1 is SGDLS and CDR2 YYNGEE. The CDR3 loop spans 14 amino acids. The variable domain in full, with the rest retrieved from reference TRBV9 and TRBJ1-2, is DSGVTQTPKHLITATGQRVTLRCSPRSGDLSVYWYQQSLDQGLQFLIQYYNGEERAKGNILERFSAQQFPDLHSELNLSSLELGDSALYFCASSVASMSYGYTFGSGTRLTVV.

This clonotype was observed at least ten times. The chain combines TRBV7-2 with TRBJ2-3; 12 positions agree with TRBD2. Germline V gene lookup returns CDR1 SGHTA and CDR2 FQGNSA. V trimming: 2 bases; J trimming: 7 bases; junction bases outside the gene matches: 1. The CDR3 totals 14 residues. The CDR3 DNA follows: TGTGCCAGCAGCTTACTAGCGGGAGGGAATACGCAGTATTTT. This sequence encodes CASSLLAGGNTQYF.

This clonotype was found a few times. The chain has TRBV7-6 and TRBJ2-3; D remains ambiguous. Trimming took 4 bases from V and 2 from J, leaving 10 bases between them. CDR1 SGHVS and CDR2 FNYEAQ come from the germline V gene. There are 14 residues in the CDR3. The CDR3 is CASSSLEFTDTQYF. The CDR3 region has the DNA TGTGCCAGCAGCTCCCTTGAATTCACAGATACGCAGTATTTT.

This clonotype came up many times. This chain uses TRBV4-3 with TRBJ1-3, with TRBD1 as a possible D gene (6 bases). The V and J ends lost 4 bases and 0 bases respectively, with 13 bases between them. Germline CDR1 reads LGHNA; CDR2 reads YSLEER. This CDR3 is built from 16 residues. The CDR3 nucleotides read TGCGCCAGCAGCCCCCTGACAGGCAACTCTGGAAACACCATATATTTT. This gives the protein CASSPLTGNSGNTIYF.

This clonotype was observed at least ten times. The chain links TRBV7-2 to TRBJ1-1, with D maybe TRBD1 (6 bases). Trimming left V 6 bases short and J 1 base short, with 12 bases between. Germline values: CDR1 SGHTA, CDR2 FQGNSA. The CDR3 totals 14 residues. This CDR3 reads CASRAGQQNTEAFF. For the CDR3, the DNA is TGTGCCAGCAGAGCCGGACAGCAGAACACTGAAGCTTTCTTT.

In this sample, this clonotype turned up a few times. The chain links TRBV5-1 to TRBJ2-1, with 7 bases matching TRBD2. CDR1 is SGHRS, CDR2 YFSETQ, per germline. After removal of 2 bases from V and 0 bases from J, the junction contained 5 bases not matched to a gene. CDR3 length equals 16 residues. CDR3 DNA sequence: TGCGCCAGCAGCTTAGGACTAGGAAGCTCCTACAATGAGCAGTTCTTC. This sequence encodes CASSLGLGSSYNEQFF.

In this sample, this clonotype turned up many times. The chain uses TRBV29-1 and TRBJ2-2; D call uncertain. The germline V gene has CDR1 SQVTM and CDR2 ANQGSEA. This CDR3 has 13 residues. Trimming took 4 bases from V and 6 from J, leaving 12 bases between them. The DNA of the CDR3 is TGCAGCGTTGGTTGGCTCAACGCCGGGGAGCTGTTTTTT. This sequence encodes CSVGWLNAGELFF.

The chain recombines TRBV4-1 with TRBJ2-1; no firm D call. V was pared by 0 bases and J by 7 bases, with 13 bases between. This CDR3 spans 15 amino acids. Germline-derived CDR1 and CDR2 are MGHRA and YSYEKL. The CDR3 loop is CASSQDWSLINEQFF. CDR3 DNA sequence: TGCGCCAGCAGCCAAGATTGGTCCCTCATAAATGAGCAGTTCTTC.